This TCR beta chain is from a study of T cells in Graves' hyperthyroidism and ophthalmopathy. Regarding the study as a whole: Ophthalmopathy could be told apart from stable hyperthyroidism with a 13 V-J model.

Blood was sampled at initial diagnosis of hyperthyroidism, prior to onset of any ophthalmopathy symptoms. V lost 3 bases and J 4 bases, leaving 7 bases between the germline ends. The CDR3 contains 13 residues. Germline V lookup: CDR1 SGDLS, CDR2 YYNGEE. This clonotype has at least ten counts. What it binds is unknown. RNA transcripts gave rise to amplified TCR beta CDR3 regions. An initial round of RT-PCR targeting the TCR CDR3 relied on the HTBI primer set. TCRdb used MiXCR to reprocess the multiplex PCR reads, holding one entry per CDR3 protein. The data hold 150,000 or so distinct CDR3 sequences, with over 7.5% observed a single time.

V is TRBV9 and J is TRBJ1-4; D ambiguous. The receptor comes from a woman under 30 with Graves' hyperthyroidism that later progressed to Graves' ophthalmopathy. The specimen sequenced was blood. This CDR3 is CASSGDYNEKLFF. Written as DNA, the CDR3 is TGTGCCAGCAGCGGCGACTATAATGAAAAACTGTTTTTT.